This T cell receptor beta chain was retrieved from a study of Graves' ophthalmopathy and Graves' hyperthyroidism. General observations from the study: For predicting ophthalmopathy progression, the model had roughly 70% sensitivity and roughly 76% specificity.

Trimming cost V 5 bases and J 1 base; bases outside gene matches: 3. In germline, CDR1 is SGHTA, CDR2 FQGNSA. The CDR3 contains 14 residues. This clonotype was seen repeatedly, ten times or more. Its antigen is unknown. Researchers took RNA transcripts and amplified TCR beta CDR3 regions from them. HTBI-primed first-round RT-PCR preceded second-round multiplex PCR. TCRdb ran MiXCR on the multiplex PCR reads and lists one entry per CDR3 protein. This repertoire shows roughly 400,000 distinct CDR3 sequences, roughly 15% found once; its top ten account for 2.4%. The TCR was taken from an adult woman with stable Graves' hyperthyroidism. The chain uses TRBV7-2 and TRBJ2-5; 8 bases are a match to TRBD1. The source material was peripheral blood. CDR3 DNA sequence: TGTGCCAGCAGCAACAGGGGGATCCAAGAGACCCAGTACTTC. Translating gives CASSNRGIQETQYF.